These 3 T cell receptor beta chains share one sample of origin, sequenced in a study of blood T cells in healthy people across ages. A second about 6 to 11 cycle PCR used barcoded and J-beta primers. Each CDR3 protein is one row after TCRdb ran MiXCR on the 5' RACE reads. The sample lists about 1 million distinct CDR3 sequences; approximately 26% were seen once. These same data were also listed under a study on T cells of mothers and their children.

The material sequenced was blood. The receptors shown here come from a girl aged 2 to 9 in good health.

This clonotype came up a few times. This chain links TRBV2 with TRBJ2-2; no definite D call. The CDR3 covers 12 residues. V gave up 6 bases and J gave up 5 bases, with 7 bases separating them. CDR1 SNHLY and CDR2 FYNNEI come from the germline V gene. The CDR3 spells CASRVGTGELFF. CDR3 nucleotide sequence: TGTGCCAGCAGGGTTGGAACCGGGGAGCTGTTTTTT. The variable domain in full, with the rest retrieved from reference TRBV2 and TRBJ2-2, is EPEVTQTPSHQVTQMGQEVILRCVPISNHLYFYWYRQILGQKVEFLVSFYNNEISEKSEIFDDQFSVERPDGSNFTLKIRSTKLEDSAMYFCASRVGTGELFFGEGSRLTVL.

The chain employs TRBV6-6 and TRBJ1-1; 7 bases align to TRBD1. Germline V gene data show CDR1 as MNHNY and CDR2 as SVGAGI (reference sequence). The CDR3 runs 14 residues. With 6 bases clipped from V and 5 bases from J, the junction kept 9 bases outside the gene matches. CDR3 amino acids: CASSLRGRETEAFF. CDR3 bases: TGTGCCAGCAGCCTCAGGGGGAGAGAGACTGAAGCTTTCTTT.

The chain has TRBV6-1 and TRBJ1-5; D may be TRBD1 (6 bases). The germline gives CDR1 MNHNS, CDR2 SASEGT. Between the trimmed V and J ends, which lost 6 bases and 1 base, there was a span of 13 bases. This CDR3 has 15 amino acids. The CDR3 reads CASRTTRGSNQPQHF. CDR3 nucleotide sequence: TGTGCCAGCAGAACGACCAGGGGCAGCAATCAGCCCCAGCATTTT.